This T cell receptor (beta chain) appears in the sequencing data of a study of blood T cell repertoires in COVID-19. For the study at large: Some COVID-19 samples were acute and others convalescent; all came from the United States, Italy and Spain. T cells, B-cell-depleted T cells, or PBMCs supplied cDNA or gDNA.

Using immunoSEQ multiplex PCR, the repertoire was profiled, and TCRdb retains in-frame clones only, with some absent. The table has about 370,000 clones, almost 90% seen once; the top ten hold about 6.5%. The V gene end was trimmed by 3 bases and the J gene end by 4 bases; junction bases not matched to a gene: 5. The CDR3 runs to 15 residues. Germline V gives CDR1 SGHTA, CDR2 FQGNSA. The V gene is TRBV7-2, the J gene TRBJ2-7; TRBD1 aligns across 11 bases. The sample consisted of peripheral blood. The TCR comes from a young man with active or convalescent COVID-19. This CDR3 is CASSLIGTGGYEQYF. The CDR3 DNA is TGTGCCAGCAGCTTGATCGGGACAGGGGGATACGAGCAGTACTTC.